The source of this TCR beta chain is a study of CD8 T cells in Susac syndrome. The CDR3 runs to 13 residues. Germline loops: CDR1 DFQATT, CDR2 SNEGSKA (reference sequence). V was pared by 8 bases and J by 7 bases, with 18 bases between. Random hexamers were used to reverse transcribe about 0.45 to 1 ug of RNA. TCRdb passed the immunoSEQ multiplex PCR reads through MiXCR, listing each CDR3 protein once. The sample records 150,000 or so distinct CDR3 sequences, around 93% being singletons. This receptor was obtained from a human donor in good health. The material sequenced was CD4+ T cells from PBMCs. The chain couples TRBV20-1 to TRBJ2-1; weak D call: TRBD2 (6 bases). Here the CDR3 reads CSRDGGARNEQFF. Written as DNA, the CDR3 is TGCAGTCGAGACGGCGGGGCACGGAATGAGCAGTTCTTC.